This TCR beta chain comes out of a study of OX40 agonist ivuxolimab in advanced cancers. About the research overall: Participants averaged about 60 years of age (range about 23 to 80) and were around 80% male. Notes on the study in general: Doses of 0.1 to 3.0 mg/kg were accompanied by clonal expansion of CD4+ and CD8+ blood T cells by week 6. CD8+ T cells (on average) carried more expanded clones than CD4+ T cells.

The sample holds one count of this clone. Its matching antigen is unknown. Profiling relied on immunoSEQ multiplex PCR, and the TCRdb table lists in-frame clones only, not all of them. The sample carries approximately 51,000 clones, around 77% recorded once. Trimming removed 7 bases from V and 7 bases from J, with 19 bases in between. Germline-derived CDR1 and CDR2 are MNHEY and SVGAGI. The CDR3 consists of 14 residues. J is TRBJ1-1 and V is TRBV6-5; D is possibly TRBD1 (5 bases). The origin of this receptor is an adult with an advanced solid tumor such as melanoma, head and neck, liver or kidney cancer. The sample consisted of CD4+ or CD8+ T cells sorted from blood, taken in a trial of the OX40 agonist ivuxolimab. The CDR3 DNA reads TGTGCCAGCACACGGCCAGGAGGAACAGGTGAAGCTTTCTTT. Its protein is CASTRPGGTGEAFF.